This T cell receptor (beta chain) was sequenced in a study of Ad26.COV2.S vaccination and SARS-CoV-2 variants. Using immunoSEQ multiplex PCR, the repertoire was profiled, and TCRdb retains in-frame clones only, with some absent. The sample includes roughly 420,000 clones, about 91% of them seen just once. About this clone: The antigen is unknown.

The sample's treatment: about 20 received Ad26.COV2.S at low or high dose, single or two shots; about 5 received placebo; per-sample allocation not given. Samples were taken on day 63 after the first vaccine or placebo injection. This CDR3 has 15 amino acids. V was clipped by 0 bases and J by 0 bases, with 6 bases between them. The V gene's germline CDR1 is MNHEY and CDR2 SVGAGI. Findings of the study overall: The authors reported substantial breadth in spike-specific CD8+ and CD4+ T cell responses after vaccination.

Here the sequenced sample was peripheral blood, taken in a trial of Ad26.COV2.S vaccine versus placebo. This clonotype was obtained from a person aged 18-65 years who received the Ad26.COV2.S COVID-19 vaccine or a placebo. The genes are TRBV6-5 and TRBJ1-3; no clear D. CDR3 coding DNA: TGTGCCAGCAGTTACTCGGTTCTCTCTGGAAACACCATATATTTT. Translation gives CASSYSVLSGNTIYF.